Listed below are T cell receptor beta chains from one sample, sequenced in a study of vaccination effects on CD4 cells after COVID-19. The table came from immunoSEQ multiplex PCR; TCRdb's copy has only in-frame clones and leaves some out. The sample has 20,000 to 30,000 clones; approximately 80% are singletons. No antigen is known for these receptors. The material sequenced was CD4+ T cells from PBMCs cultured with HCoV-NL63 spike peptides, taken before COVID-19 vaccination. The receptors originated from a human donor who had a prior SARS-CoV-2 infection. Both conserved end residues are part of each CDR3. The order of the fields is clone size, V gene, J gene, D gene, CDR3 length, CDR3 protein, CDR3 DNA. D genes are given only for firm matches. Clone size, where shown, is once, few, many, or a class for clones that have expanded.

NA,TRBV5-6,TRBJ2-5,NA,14,CASSQGGGGETQYF,TGTGCCAGCAGCCAAGGGGGGGGCGGGGAGACCCAGTACTTC
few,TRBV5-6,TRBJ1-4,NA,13,CASSLQRFGKLFF,TGTGCCAGCAGCTTGCAAAGATTTGGGAAACTGTTTTTT
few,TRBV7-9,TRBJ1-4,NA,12,CASSWTNEKLFF,TGTGCCAGCAGCTGGACTAATGAAAAACTGTTTTTT
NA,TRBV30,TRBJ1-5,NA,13,CAWSLGGNQPQHF,TGTGCCTGGAGTCTCGGGGGCAATCAGCCCCAGCATTTT
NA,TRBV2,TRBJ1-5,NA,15,CASSEGAADNQPQHF,TGTGCCAGCAGTGAAGGGGCAGCGGACAATCAGCCCCAGCATTTT
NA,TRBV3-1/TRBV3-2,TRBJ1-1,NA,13,CASSQAGVGEAFF,TGTGCCAGCAGCCAAGCAGGGGTTGGGGAAGCTTTCTTT
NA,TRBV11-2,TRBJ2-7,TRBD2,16,CASSLGLRGSSYEQYF,TGTGCCAGCAGCTTAGGTTTGCGGGGGAGCTCCTACGAGCAGTACTTC
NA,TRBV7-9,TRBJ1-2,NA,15,CASSLLGGRNYGYTF,TGTGCCAGCAGCTTGCTTGGGGGGCGCAACTATGGCTACACCTTC
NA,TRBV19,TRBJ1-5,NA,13,CASSMGRDQPQHF,TGTGCCAGTAGTATGGGCAGGGATCAGCCCCAGCATTTT
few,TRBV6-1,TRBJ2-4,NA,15,CASSERGYGKNIQYF,TGTGCCAGCAGTGAAAGGGGATATGGCAAAAACATTCAGTACTTC
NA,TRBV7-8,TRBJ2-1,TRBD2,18,CASARLPLLAGGPNEQFF,TGTGCCAGCGCAAGATTGCCCCTGCTAGCGGGAGGGCCGAATGAGCAGTTCTTC
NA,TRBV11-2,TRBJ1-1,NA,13,CASSLSSLGEAFF,TGTGCCAGCAGCCTATCCTCATTGGGTGAAGCTTTCTTT
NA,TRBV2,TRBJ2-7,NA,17,CASSTPRNDGNVNEQYF,TGTGCCAGCAGCACCCCGCGAAATGACGGGAACGTAAACGAGCAGTACTTC
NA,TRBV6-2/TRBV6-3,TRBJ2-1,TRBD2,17,CASSYSVRDYRYNEQFF,TGTGCCAGCAGTTACTCGGTTAGGGACTATCGATACAATGAGCAGTTCTTC
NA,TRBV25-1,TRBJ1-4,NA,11,CASTGLGKLFF,TGTGCCAGCACCGGGCTTGGAAAACTGTTTTTT
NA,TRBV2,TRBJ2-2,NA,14,CASMRVEGTGELFF,TGTGCCAGCATGAGGGTCGAAGGCACCGGGGAGCTGTTTTTT
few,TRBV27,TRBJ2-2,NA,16,CASSLLGGRDTGELFF,TGTGCCAGCAGTTTACTAGGGGGAAGGGACACCGGGGAGCTGTTTTTT
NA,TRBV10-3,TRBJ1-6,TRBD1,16,CAISDHRTGDRSPLHF,TGTGCCATCAGTGACCATAGGACAGGGGATCGTTCACCCCTCCACTTT
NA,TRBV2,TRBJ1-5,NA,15,CASSEGRAGNQPQHF,TGTGCCAGCAGTGAAGGCAGGGCGGGCAATCAGCCCCAGCATTTT
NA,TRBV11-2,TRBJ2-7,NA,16,CASSLSLPGWVYEQYF,TGTGCCAGCAGCTTAAGTCTTCCGGGGTGGGTCTACGAGCAGTACTTC
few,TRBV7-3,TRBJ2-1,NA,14,CASSPTLRDNEQFF,TGTGCCAGCAGTCCAACCCTACGGGACAATGAGCAGTTCTTC
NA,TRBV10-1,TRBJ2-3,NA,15,CASSVWRDNTDTQYF,TGCGCCAGCAGTGTATGGCGTGATAACACAGATACGCAGTATTTT
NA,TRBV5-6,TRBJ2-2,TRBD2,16,CASSLGGGARTGELFF,TGTGCCAGCAGCTTGGGCGGGGGGGCCAGAACCGGGGAGCTGTTTTTT